Each of the 23 T cell receptor beta chains below was sequenced from the same sample in a study of response to subunit inactivated influenza vaccine. TCRdb processed the RT-PCR reads anew with MiXCR; each CDR3 protein has one entry. Of 450,000 to 700,000 distinct CDR3 sequences in the sample, around 13% were seen once. Source: PBMCs from blood, taken 11 to 12 days after vaccination. The receptors were sampled from a man aged 45-60 years who received an inactivated influenza vaccine.

CDR3 coding DNA: TGCAGCGTCACCGGGACAGGGGAGACTCAACAGTTCTTC. Residues: CSVTGTGETQQFF. V gene TRBV29-1 combines with J gene TRBJ2-1, with TRBD1 matching over 10 bases. Germline CDR1 SQVTM, CDR2 ANQGSEA. The CDR3 has 13 residues. V trimming: 6 bases; J trimming: 13 bases; junction bases outside the gene matches: 12.

This clonotype occurred a few times. V usage is TRBV5-1 and J usage is TRBJ1-1, with D unclear. The length of the CDR3 is 15 residues. V was shortened by 1 base and J by 1 base, with 11 bases between the two germline ends. Per germline, CDR1 SGHRS and CDR2 YFSETQ. DNA for the CDR3: TGCGCCAGCAGCTTGTCCGGGAGCGGGAACACTGAAGCTTTCTTT. This sequence encodes CASSLSGSGNTEAFF.

Only a few counts were recorded for this clonotype. The chain has TRBV12-3 or TRBV12-4 and TRBJ2-7, with D possibly matching TRBD1 (5 bases). CDR3 length equals 13 residues. V was trimmed by 5 bases and J by 0 bases, leaving 8 bases between them. DNA of the CDR3: TGTGCCAGCAGTGTGACAGTCTCCTACGAGCAGTACTTC. Its protein product is CASSVTVSYEQYF.

This clonotype was detected once. This CDR3 reads CASSRASGGSTDTQYF. The CDR3 DNA sequence: TGCGCCAGCAGCCGGGCAAGCGGAGGGAGCACAGATACGCAGTATTTT. The gene calls are TRBV4-3 and TRBJ2-3, with a weak D call TRBD2 (6 bases). This CDR3 is 16 amino acids long. The V end lost 4 bases, the J end lost 0 bases, and 14 bases lay between the germline ends. The germline gives CDR1 LGHNA, CDR2 YSLEER.

In its sample, this clonotype was seen a few times. The chain combines TRBV5-4 with TRBJ1-4, with 7 bases fitting TRBD1. The CDR3 spans 20 residues. Germline assignment: CDR1 SGHNT and CDR2 YYREEE (reference sequence). With 0 bases clipped from V and 0 bases from J, the junction kept 14 bases outside the gene matches. The CDR3 coding sequence is TGTGCCAGCAGCTTGGAAAGAGACAGGGTTTTTGTGGCAACTAATGAAAAACTGTTTTTT. Encoded protein: CASSLERDRVFVATNEKLFF.

This clonotype was seen a few times. CDR3 sequence reads: CSAWKGTGELFF. The CDR3, as DNA: TGCAGCGCCTGGAAGGGCACCGGGGAGCTGTTTTTT. The chain combines TRBV29-1 with TRBJ2-2; D call uncertain. Trimming removed 7 bases at V and 4 bases at J, with 10 bases between. Germline V lookup: CDR1 SQVTM, CDR2 ANQGSEA. This CDR3 contains 12 residues.

This clonotype was observed many times. The rearrangement joins TRBV28 to TRBJ2-2; TRBD1 is a possible D gene (6 bases). The CDR3 consists of 20 residues. V was trimmed by 7 bases and J by 0 bases, leaving 27 bases between them. The germline CDR1 and CDR2 sequences are MDHEN and SYDVKM. Here the CDR3 reads CASTLSGTTDATTNTGELFF. The CDR3 DNA sequence: TGTGCCAGCACCTTATCCGGGACAACGGACGCCACAACGAACACCGGGGAGCTGTTTTTT.

V usage is TRBV4-1 and J usage is TRBJ2-4; no clear D gene. V gave up 3 bases and J gave up 0 bases, with 12 bases separating them. Germline V gives CDR1 MGHRA, CDR2 YSYEKL. This CDR3 region has 16 residues. The CDR3 protein is CASSQIPELAKNIQYF. As DNA, the CDR3 is TGCGCCAGCAGCCAGATCCCCGAACTAGCCAAAAACATTCAGTACTTC.

In its sample, this clonotype was seen a few times. This rearrangement joins TRBV5-1 to TRBJ2-1; TRBD1 is a possible D gene (5 bases). Trimming took off 5 bases at V and 0 bases at J, with 24 bases between the two ends. Germline V gene data show CDR1 as SGHRS and CDR2 as YFSETQ. CDR3 length: 19 amino acids. CDR3 in DNA: TGCGCCAGCAGTTCCCCCCCTACTCGGCAGGGAAGCTCCTACAATGAGCAGTTCTTC. Protein sequence: CASSSPPTRQGSSYNEQFF.

The chain couples TRBV7-1 to TRBJ2-7; no reliable D call. TRBV7-1 carries the ORF label, with uncertain function. This CDR3 is built from 14 residues. V was cut by 10 bases and J by 3 bases, with 19 bases left in between. The CDR3, as DNA: TGTGCCATGGGCCCCGGGCCCCTCTGCTACGAGCAGTACTTC. Its translation: CAMGPGPLCYEQYF.

The V gene is TRBV20-1, the J gene TRBJ2-3; TRBD2 matches at 10 bases. Germline V gene sequence: CDR1 DFQATT, CDR2 SNEGSKA (reference sequence). This CDR3 contains 15 residues. Trimming removed 3 bases from V and 0 bases from J; junction bases left unmatched: 3. CDR3 residues: CSARVAGGSTDTQYF. The CDR3 nucleotides read TGCAGTGCTAGGGTAGCGGGAGGTAGCACAGATACGCAGTATTTT.

V and J are TRBV12-3 or TRBV12-4 and TRBJ1-6, with 7 bases matching TRBD1. The length of the CDR3 is 14 residues. Trimming at V came to 4 bases and at J to 10 bases, leaving 7 bases not matched to a gene. In DNA, the CDR3 is TGTGCCAGCAGTTCGACAGGGTTCAGATCACCCCTCCACTTT. It is translated as CASSSTGFRSPLHF.

The chain uses TRBV12-3 or TRBV12-4 and TRBJ2-2; no clear D gene. V was trimmed by 0 bases and J by 5 bases, leaving 13 bases between them. This CDR3 comprises 16 residues. CDR3: CASSLALKDPTGELFF. CDR3 sequence (DNA): TGTGCCAGCAGTTTAGCGCTAAAGGATCCAACCGGGGAGCTGTTTTTT.

This clonotype was counted a few times. The chain uses TRBV3-2 and TRBJ1-1; TRBD1, the table's D call, lacks a check against the DNA. TRBV3-2 is noted as a pseudogene. The CDR3 is made up of 13 amino acids. The CDR3 DNA reads as TGTGCCACCCAGGGGACATCGGGCACTGAAGCTTTCTTT. Translated: CATQGTSGTEAFF.

The rearrangement uses TRBV9 and TRBJ2-5; 7 bases align to TRBD2. CDR3 length equals 15 residues. Germline V lookup: CDR1 SGDLS, CDR2 YYNGEE. Germline trimming cut 1 base from V and 5 bases from J; bases unmatched to any gene: 8. The CDR3 coding sequence is TGTGCCAGCAGCGTAAGTGGCGGGAGCCGCGAGACCCAGTACTTC. It is translated as CASSVSGGSRETQYF.

A few counts support this clonotype. The rearrangement joins TRBV20-1 to TRBJ2-3; 9 bases fit TRBD2. The CDR3 runs 14 residues. The germline V gene encodes CDR1 DFQATT and CDR2 SNEGSKA (reference sequence). The V segment lost 6 bases and the J segment 6 bases; nucleotides outside the gene matches: 10. CDR3: CSANLAGKEDTQYF. The CDR3 DNA follows: TGCAGTGCAAACCTAGCGGGGAAGGAGGATACGCAGTATTTT.

The V gene is TRBV7-2, the J gene TRBJ1-4; 8 nucleotides align to TRBD1. CDR3 size: 15 residues. Germline V gives CDR1 SGHTA, CDR2 FQGNSA. The V and J ends lost 4 bases and 6 bases, in that order; junction bases with no gene match: 7. In DNA form, the CDR3 reads TGTGCCAGCAGCTCCTCAGGGGGCAGAGATGAAAAACTGTTTTTT. Translating gives CASSSSGGRDEKLFF.

Ten or more counts support this clonotype. The chain links TRBV4-2 to TRBJ2-1, with TRBD1 matching over 7 bases. Germline V gene lookup returns CDR1 LGHNA and CDR2 YNFKEQ. The CDR3 spans 17 residues. V dropped 4 bases and J dropped 8; count of bases not matched to a gene: 17. CDR3 loop: CASSPRALTGWVDEQFF. The DNA for the CDR3 is TGTGCCAGCAGCCCGAGGGCACTGACAGGGTGGGTCGATGAGCAGTTCTTC.

This clonotype was found a few times. The CDR3 coding sequence is TGTGCCAGCAGTTTAGCCCGACCCTCAGCTGAAGCTTTCTTT. Encoded protein: CASSLARPSAEAFF. The chain is built from TRBV12-3 or TRBV12-4 and TRBJ1-1; D remains unclear. Trimming cost V 0 bases and J 6 bases, with 11 bases left between them. The CDR3 covers 14 residues.

This clonotype was seen ten or more times. The chain employs TRBV12-3 or TRBV12-4 and TRBJ2-6, with D possibly being TRBD1 (5 bases). The CDR3 is made up of 16 amino acids. Between the trimmed V and J ends, which lost 5 bases and 0 bases, there was a span of 11 bases. The CDR3 nucleotides read TGTGCCAGCAGTCAAGACAGCTCCTCTGGGGCCAACGTCCTGACTTTC. Translation gives CASSQDSSSGANVLTF.

This clonotype was observed a few times. The chain couples TRBV4-2 to TRBJ1-1, with TRBD1 as a possible D gene (5 bases). Germline assignment: CDR1 LGHNA and CDR2 YNFKEQ. V was shortened by 0 bases and J by 2 bases, with 10 bases between the two germline ends. The CDR3 loop spans 15 amino acids. The CDR3: CASSQDSRVNTEAFF. The DNA for the CDR3 is TGTGCCAGCAGCCAAGATTCCAGGGTAAACACTGAAGCTTTCTTT.

This clonotype appeared a few times. The chain recombines TRBV28 with TRBJ2-7, with D unresolved. CDR3 length equals 15 residues. Trimming left V 5 bases short and J 5 bases short, with 19 bases between. Germline-derived CDR1 and CDR2 are MDHEN and SYDVKM. The CDR3 is CASSPSYTHVNEQYF. The CDR3 nucleotides read TGTGCCAGCAGTCCCAGCTACACCCACGTAAACGAGCAGTACTTC. Full variable domain (missing parts from reference TRBV28 and TRBJ2-7): DVKVTQSSRYLVKRTGEKVFLECVQDMDHENMFWYRQDPGLGLRLIYFSYDVKMKEKGDIPEGYSVSREKKERFSLILESASTNQTSMYLCASSPSYTHVNEQYFGPGTRLTVT.

The chain has TRBV24-1 and TRBJ2-6; unclear D gene. V was clipped by 5 bases and J by 1 base, with 8 bases between them. The germline gives CDR1 KGHDR, CDR2 SFDVKD. The CDR3 consists of 15 residues. CDR3 residues: CATSARSSGANVLTF. CDR3 DNA sequence: TGTGCCACCAGTGCCAGGAGTTCTGGGGCCAACGTCCTGACTTTC.